One TCR beta chain is described in this entry. The length of the CDR3 is 14 residues. Germline V gene lookup returns CDR1 SGHNT and CDR2 YENEEA. Trimming removed 1 base from V and 3 bases from J, with 8 bases in between. This record comes from a study of blood T cell repertoires in COVID-19. About the study: Specimens from acute and convalescent COVID-19 originated in the United States, Italy and Spain.

Assay used: immunoSEQ multiplex PCR; TCRdb lists only in-frame clones, some missing. This sample has 200,000 to 250,000 clones; over 60% occur once, and the top ten carry about 7%. The TCR comes from a woman in her seventies with acute or convalescent COVID-19. The rearrangement uses TRBV11-3 and TRBJ2-3; a possible D gene is TRBD2 (5 bases). The sample was peripheral blood. Here the CDR3 DNA reads TGTGCCAGCAGCTTAGGAGGGTGGACAGATACGCAGTATTTT. Its translation is CASSLGGWTDTQYF. Full variable domain (outside the CDR3, taken from reference TRBV11-3 and TRBJ2-3): EAGVVQSPRYKIIEKKQPVAFWCNPISGHNTLYWYLQNLGQGPELLIRYENEEAVDDSQLPKDRFSAERLKGVDSTLKIQPAELGDSAVYLCASSLGGWTDTQYFGPGTRLTVL.